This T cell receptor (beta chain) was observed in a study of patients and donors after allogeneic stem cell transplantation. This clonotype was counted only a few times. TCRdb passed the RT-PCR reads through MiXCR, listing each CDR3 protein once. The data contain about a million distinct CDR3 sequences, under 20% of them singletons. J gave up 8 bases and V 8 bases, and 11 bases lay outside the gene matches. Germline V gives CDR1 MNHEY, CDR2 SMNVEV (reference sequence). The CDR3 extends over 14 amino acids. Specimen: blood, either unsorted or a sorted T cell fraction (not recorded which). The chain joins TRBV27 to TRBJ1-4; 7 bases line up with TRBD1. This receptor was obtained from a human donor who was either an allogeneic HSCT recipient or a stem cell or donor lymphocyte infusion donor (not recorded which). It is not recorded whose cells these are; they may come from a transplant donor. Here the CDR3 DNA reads TGTGCCAGCGGACAGGACGGGACTCAAGAAAAACTGTTTTTT. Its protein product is CASGQDGTQEKLFF.